Below are 9 T cell receptor beta chains sequenced from a single sample in a study of blood T cell repertoires in COVID-19. The protocol was immunoSEQ multiplex PCR, while the TCRdb copy is restricted to in-frame clones and leaves out a portion. Among around 250,000 clones, 80% to 90% were seen once, and the ten largest hold approximately 10%. What was sequenced was peripheral blood. Every receptor here comes from a woman aged 70-85 years with COVID-19, enrolled during active disease.

The genes are TRBV28 and TRBJ1-5; 7 nucleotides line up with TRBD1. Germline V gene data show CDR1 as MDHEN and CDR2 as SYDVKM. V trimming: 7 bases; J trimming: 1 base; junction bases outside the gene matches: 7. There are 15 residues in the CDR3. The CDR3 spells CASKNRGRSNQPQHF. CDR3 bases: TGTGCCAGCAAGAACAGGGGTAGGAGCAATCAGCCCCAGCATTTT.

The chain employs TRBV28 and TRBJ1-3; D gene uncertain. The CDR3 totals 15 residues. CDR1 and CDR2 (germline): MDHEN, SYDVKM. Trimming removed 5 bases from V and 0 bases from J, with 11 bases in between. CDR3 nucleotides: TGTGCCAGCAGTCTAACAGCCAGCTCTGGAAACACCATATATTTT. Its protein product is CASSLTASSGNTIYF.

V usage is TRBV27 and J usage is TRBJ1-4; 7 nucleotides agree with TRBD1. This CDR3 contains 15 residues. Germline V gene sequence: CDR1 MNHEY, CDR2 SMNVEV (reference sequence). The ends lost 8 bases at V and 7 bases at J; junction bases unmatched: 13. CDR3 coding DNA: TGTGCCAGCCAACCTAGGGGGCAGATTGGTGAAAAACTGTTTTTT. Translated, it gives CASQPRGQIGEKLFF.

The rearrangement links TRBV5-4 to TRBJ2-7; the match to TRBD1 covers 8 bases. This CDR3 contains 15 residues. After removal of 5 bases from V and 2 bases from J, the junction contained 9 bases not matched to a gene. Germline assignment: CDR1 SGHNT and CDR2 YYREEE (reference sequence). The CDR3, as DNA: TGTGCCAGCAGACAGACAGGGGCAAGCCCCTACGAGCAGTACTTC. It translates to CASRQTGASPYEQYF.

In its sample, this clone was seen many times. The chain carries TRBV6-2 or TRBV6-3 and TRBJ2-7; the match to TRBD1 covers 12 bases. The CDR3 is made up of 14 amino acids. V gave up 6 bases and J gave up 5 bases; unmatched junction bases: 5. CDR1 MNHEY and CDR2 SVGEGT come from the germline V gene. DNA of the CDR3: TGTGCCAGCAGCACCGGGACAGGGGGCCACGAGCAGTACTTC. The encoded protein is CASSTGTGGHEQYF.

This clone occurred a few times. The genes are TRBV2 and TRBJ2-7; the match to TRBD2 covers 10 bases. The V gene end was trimmed by 1 base and the J gene end by 6 bases; junction bases not matched to a gene: 6. The CDR3 covers 15 residues. CDR1 and CDR2 (germline): SNHLY, FYNNEI. The CDR3 DNA follows: TGTGCCAGCAGTGAAGGTCTAGCGGGAGAAGGCGAGCAGTACTTC. It is translated as CASSEGLAGEGEQYF.

In its sample, this clone was seen once. The chain couples TRBV20-1 to TRBJ1-2; a possible D gene is TRBD1 (5 bases). Germline lookup yields CDR1 DFQATT and CDR2 SNEGSKA (reference sequence). V was clipped by 3 bases and J by 2 bases, with 10 bases between them. This CDR3 contains 13 residues. CDR3 amino acids: CSASSRGNYGYTF. In nucleotides, the CDR3 is TGCAGTGCTAGTTCACGGGGGAACTATGGCTACACCTTC.

This clone occurred a few times. The rearrangement links TRBV27 to TRBJ1-6, with 7 bases that match TRBD1. Trimming removed 6 bases from V and 1 base from J; junction bases left unmatched: 9. The CDR3 loop spans 17 amino acids. Germline lookup yields CDR1 MNHEY and CDR2 SMNVEV (reference sequence). The CDR3 is CASSSDRTGSYNSPLHF. CDR3 sequence (DNA): TGTGCCAGCAGCTCGGACAGGACGGGGTCCTATAATTCACCCCTCCACTTT.

The gene calls are TRBV9 and TRBJ1-2; D unresolved. The CDR3 has 13 residues. CDR1 and CDR2 (germline): SGDLS, YYNGEE. Trimming removed 4 bases from V and 6 bases from J, with 13 bases in between. The CDR3 DNA follows: TGTGCCAGCAGCTACATGGGCACAAATGGCTACACCTTC. This sequence encodes CASSYMGTNGYTF.